This T cell receptor beta chain was found in a study of metastatic and nonmetastatic thyroid tumors (dated by TCRdb to the early 2020s). With respect to the entire study: The researchers compared repertoires between peripheral blood samples and tumor or nodule tissue samples from patients with malignant or benign thyroid disease. The paper as a whole reports these results and caveats: In both blood and tumor samples, malignant tumors were reported to have significantly higher TCR beta diversity than benign nodules.

Libraries came from PCR. Sequencing used an Illumina HiSeq 4000. High-throughput sequencing was used to profile the TCR beta-chain CDR3 region of each patient. As for the authors' bioinformatics: CDR3 differences across clinicopathological groups were used to build a classifier for discriminating distant-metastatic papillary thyroid cancer patients. The Shannon index was used to assess repertoire diversity, and the Morisita-Horn index was used to assess tumor-blood repertoire similarity. Starting from the raw public reads, TCRdb applied fastp trimming at Q25, assembled clones with MiXCR and retained in-frame beta chains. TCRdb, not the authors, supplied the V and J calls. This sample holds roughly 48,000 clones; 22% were observed only once. The ten largest clonotypes hold 3.5% to 4% of the sample. On this clone: Its antigen is not yet known. No clone much larger than this one lies a single base away; base qualities are absent. Other DNA variants within this sample encode the same CDR3.

None of the patients had been given any treatment before thyroid surgery. Patient clinical samples collected from about 2012 to 2019 were retrospectively analysed using T-cell receptor beta sequencing. For CDR1 and CDR2, the germline V gene (reference sequence) lists DFQATT and SNEGSKA. V sheds 6 bases and J sheds 7 bases, leaving 13 bases between their ends. The cysteine opens and the phenylalanine closes a CDR3 of 12 amino acids. CDR3 DNA is the only sequence kept; it has 36 bases, read in frame from the first base. Sequencing used blood. The chain is made from TRBV20-1 and TRBJ2-1; the D gene cannot be named for sure. The TCR originated in a male donor with papillary thyroid cancer or a benign thyroid nodule (not recorded which). Some clones in this sample may be carry-over from other donors' samples. The sequenced DNA is TGCAGTGCCCAGACGCATTATAATGAGCAGTTCTTC. This is translated as CSAQTHYNEQFF.